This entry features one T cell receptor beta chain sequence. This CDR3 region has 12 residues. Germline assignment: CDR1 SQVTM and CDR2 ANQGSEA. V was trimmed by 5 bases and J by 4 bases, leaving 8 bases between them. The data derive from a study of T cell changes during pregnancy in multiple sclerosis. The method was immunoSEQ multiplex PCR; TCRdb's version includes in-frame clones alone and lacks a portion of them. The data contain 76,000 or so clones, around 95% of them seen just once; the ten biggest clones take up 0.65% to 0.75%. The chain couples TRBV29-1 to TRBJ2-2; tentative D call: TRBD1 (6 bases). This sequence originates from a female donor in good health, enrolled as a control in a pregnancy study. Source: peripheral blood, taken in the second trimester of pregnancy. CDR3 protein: CSVQGITGELFF. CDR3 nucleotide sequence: TGCAGCGTTCAGGGGATCACCGGGGAGCTGTTTTTT.